The 6 T cell receptor beta chains reported below all come from one sample, sequenced in a study of beta chain features in type 1 diabetes. TCRB transcripts that were expressed got sequenced, as all of the isolated RNA had been reverse transcribed. Some clones are missing from TCRdb's copy, which holds only in-frame ones; the method was immunoSEQ multiplex PCR. Here the sample spans fewer than 250,000 clones, 9.6% being singletons. Sequencing was carried out using naive CD4+ T cells from blood. Receptors originate from a woman aged 18-29 years in good health.

A few counts support this clone. The J gene is TRBJ1-1, the V gene TRBV29-1; D gene ambiguous. Per germline, CDR1 SQVTM and CDR2 ANQGSEA. V was trimmed by 7 bases and J by 2 bases, leaving 5 bases between them. This CDR3 contains 10 residues. CDR3 bases: TGCAGCGCAAAAAACACTGAAGCTTTCTTT. It yields the protein CSAKNTEAFF.

The CDR3 loop reads CASSPTGDNSNQPQHF. CDR3 coding DNA: TGTGCCAGCAGTCCCACAGGGGATAATAGCAATCAGCCCCAGCATTTT. The chain uses TRBV25-1 and TRBJ1-5, with 7 bases matching TRBD1. V shed 5 bases, J shed 0 bases, and the junction held 7 bases outside the gene matches. Germline V gives CDR1 MGHDK, CDR2 SYGVNS. The CDR3 is 16 residues long.

The chain employs TRBV30 and TRBJ1-6, with unresolved D. Per germline, CDR1 GTSNPN and CDR2 SVGIG (reference sequence). CDR3 length equals 11 residues. The ends were cut back, 3 bases at V and 8 bases at J, with 5 bases in the middle. CDR3 region: CAWRRDSPLHF. CDR3 DNA sequence: TGTGCCTGGAGACGGGATTCACCCCTCCACTTT.

This clone was recorded many times. The rearrangement links TRBV30 to TRBJ2-7; D ambiguous. Trimming took off 3 bases at V and 6 bases at J, with 15 bases between the two ends. The CDR3 sequence is 13 residues long. CDR1 and CDR2 from the germline V gene are GTSNPN and SVGIG (reference sequence). The CDR3 nucleotides are TGTGCCTGGAGCCGTGGGCAGCCGTCCGAGCAGTACTTC. Protein product: CAWSRGQPSEQYF.

The chain has TRBV19 and TRBJ2-7, with 9 bases matching TRBD1. V lost 7 bases, J lost 4 bases, and 11 bases stayed unmatched. Germline CDR1 is LNHDA and CDR2 is SQIVND (reference sequence). The CDR3 loop spans 15 amino acids. CDR3 nucleotide sequence: TGTGCCAGTACCCCGAGCGGGACAGGGAGATACGAGCAGTACTTC. This encodes CASTPSGTGRYEQYF.

The sample holds a few counts of this clone. This rearrangement joins TRBV6-6 to TRBJ2-5, with D possibly matching TRBD1 (5 bases). Germline V gene lookup returns CDR1 MNHNY and CDR2 SVGAGI (reference sequence). The length of the CDR3 is 14 residues. With 2 bases removed from V and 1 base from J, the gap between germline ends came to 8 bases. This CDR3 is CASSYQGTQETQYF. In nucleotides, the CDR3 is TGTGCCAGCAGTTACCAGGGCACCCAAGAGACCCAGTACTTC.